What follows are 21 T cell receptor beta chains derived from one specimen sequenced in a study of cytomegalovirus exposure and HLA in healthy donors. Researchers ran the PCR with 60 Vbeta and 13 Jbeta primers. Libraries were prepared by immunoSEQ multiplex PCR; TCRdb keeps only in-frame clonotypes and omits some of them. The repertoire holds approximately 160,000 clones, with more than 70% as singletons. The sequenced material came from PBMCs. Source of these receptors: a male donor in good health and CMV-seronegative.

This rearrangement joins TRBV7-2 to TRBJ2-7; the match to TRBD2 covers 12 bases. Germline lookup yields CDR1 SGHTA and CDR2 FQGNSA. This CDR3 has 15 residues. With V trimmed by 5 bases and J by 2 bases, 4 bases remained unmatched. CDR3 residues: CASSHGLAGTYEQYF. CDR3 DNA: TGTGCCAGCAGCCACGGACTAGCGGGAACCTACGAGCAGTACTTC.

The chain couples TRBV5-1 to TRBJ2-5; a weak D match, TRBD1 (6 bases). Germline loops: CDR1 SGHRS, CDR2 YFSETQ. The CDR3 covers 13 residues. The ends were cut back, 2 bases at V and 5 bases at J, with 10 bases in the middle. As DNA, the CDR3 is TGCGCCAGCAGCTTACAGGGTTTTGAGACCCAGTACTTC. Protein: CASSLQGFETQYF.

The CDR3 spells CASSLVAGGDNYEQYF. Written as DNA, the CDR3 is TGTGCCAGCAGCTTAGTAGCGGGAGGGGACAACTACGAGCAGTACTTC. This sequence joins TRBV7-6 and TRBJ2-7; TRBD2 aligns across 11 bases. This CDR3 is built from 16 residues. Trimming removed 1 base from V and 3 bases from J; junction bases left unmatched: 5. The germline CDR1 and CDR2 sequences are SGHVS and FNYEAQ. The full variable domain, in which reference TRBV7-6 and TRBJ2-7 provide the parts outside the CDR3, is GAGVSQSPRYKVTKRGQDVALRCDPISGHVSLYWYRQALGQGPEFLTYFNYEAQQDKSGLPNDRFSAERPEGSISTLTIQRTEQRDSAMYRCASSLVAGGDNYEQYFGPGTRLTVT.

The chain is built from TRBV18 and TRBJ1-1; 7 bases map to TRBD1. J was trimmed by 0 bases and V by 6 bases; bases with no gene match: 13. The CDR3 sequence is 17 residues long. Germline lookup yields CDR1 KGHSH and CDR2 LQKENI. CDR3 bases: TGTGCCAGCTCTCACACACGACAGGGTCCGTTGAACACTGAAGCTTTCTTT. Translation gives CASSHTRQGPLNTEAFF.

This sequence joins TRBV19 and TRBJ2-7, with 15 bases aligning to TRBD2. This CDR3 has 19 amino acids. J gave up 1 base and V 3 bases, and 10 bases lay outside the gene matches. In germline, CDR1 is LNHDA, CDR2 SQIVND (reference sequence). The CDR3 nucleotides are TGTGCCAGTAGTATTAAATCGGGACTAGCGGGGGGACGTTCCTACGAGCAGTACTTC. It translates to CASSIKSGLAGGRSYEQYF.

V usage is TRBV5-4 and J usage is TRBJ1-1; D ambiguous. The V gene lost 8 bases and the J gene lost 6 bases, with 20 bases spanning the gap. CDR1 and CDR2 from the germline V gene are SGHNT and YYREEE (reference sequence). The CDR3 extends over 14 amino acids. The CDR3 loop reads CASQRFGDFAEAFF. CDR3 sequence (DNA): TGTGCCAGTCAGAGATTCGGGGATTTCGCTGAAGCTTTCTTT.

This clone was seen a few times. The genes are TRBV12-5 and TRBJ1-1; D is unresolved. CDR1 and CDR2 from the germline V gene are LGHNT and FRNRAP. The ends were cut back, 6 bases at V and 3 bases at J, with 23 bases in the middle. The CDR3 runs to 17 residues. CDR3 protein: CASGPGKTTWRDTEAFF. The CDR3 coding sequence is TGTGCTAGTGGCCCCGGTAAGACCACCTGGAGGGACACTGAAGCTTTCTTT.

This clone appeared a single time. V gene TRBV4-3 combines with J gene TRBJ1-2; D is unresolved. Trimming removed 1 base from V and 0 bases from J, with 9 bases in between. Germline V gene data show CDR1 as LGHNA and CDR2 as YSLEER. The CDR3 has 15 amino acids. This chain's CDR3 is CASSQGSATNYGYTF. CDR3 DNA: TGCGCCAGCAGCCAAGGGTCAGCGACTAACTATGGCTACACCTTC.

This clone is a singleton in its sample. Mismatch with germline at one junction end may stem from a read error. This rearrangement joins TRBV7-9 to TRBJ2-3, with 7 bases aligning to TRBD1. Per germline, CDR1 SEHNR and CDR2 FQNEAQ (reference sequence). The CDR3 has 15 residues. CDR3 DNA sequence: TGTTCCAGCAGCTTGAACAGGGGTAGCACAGATACGCAGTATTTT. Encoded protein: CSSSLNRGSTDTQYF.

Here the CDR3 reads CASSGFRKSSYEQYF. The CDR3 DNA reads TGTGCCAGTAGTGGTTTCAGGAAAAGCTCCTACGAGCAGTACTTC. This rearrangement joins TRBV19 to TRBJ2-7, with D unresolved. V lost 5 bases to trimming and J lost 0 bases, with 14 bases between them. The CDR3 is made up of 15 amino acids. CDR1 is LNHDA and CDR2 is SQIVND in the germline V gene (reference sequence).

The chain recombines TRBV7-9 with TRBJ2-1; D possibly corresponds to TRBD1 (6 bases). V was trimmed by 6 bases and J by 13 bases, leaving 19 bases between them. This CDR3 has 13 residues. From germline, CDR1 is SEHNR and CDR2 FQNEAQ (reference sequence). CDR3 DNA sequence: TGTGCCAGCAGACCTGGGGACACCTACCGACAGTTCTTC. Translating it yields CASRPGDTYRQFF.

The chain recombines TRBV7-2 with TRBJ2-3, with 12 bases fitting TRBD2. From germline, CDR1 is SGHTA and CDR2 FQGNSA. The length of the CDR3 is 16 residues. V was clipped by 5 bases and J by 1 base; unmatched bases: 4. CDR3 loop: CASSGLAGIGTDTQYF. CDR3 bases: TGTGCCAGCAGCGGACTAGCGGGAATCGGCACAGATACGCAGTATTTT.

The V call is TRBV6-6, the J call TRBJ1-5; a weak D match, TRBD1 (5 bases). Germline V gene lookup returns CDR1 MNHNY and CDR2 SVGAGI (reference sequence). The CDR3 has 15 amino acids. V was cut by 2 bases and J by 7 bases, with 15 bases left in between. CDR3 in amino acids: CASSYQAGRGQPQHF. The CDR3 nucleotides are TGTGCCAGCAGTTACCAGGCGGGGCGCGGACAGCCCCAGCATTTT.

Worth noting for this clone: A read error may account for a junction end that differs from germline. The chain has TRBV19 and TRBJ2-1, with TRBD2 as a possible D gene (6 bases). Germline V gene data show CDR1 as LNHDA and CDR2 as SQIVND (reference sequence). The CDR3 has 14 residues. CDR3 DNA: TGTGTCAGTCATAGGGGCGGGAAGAACAATGAGCAGTTCTTC. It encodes CVSHRGGKNNEQFF.

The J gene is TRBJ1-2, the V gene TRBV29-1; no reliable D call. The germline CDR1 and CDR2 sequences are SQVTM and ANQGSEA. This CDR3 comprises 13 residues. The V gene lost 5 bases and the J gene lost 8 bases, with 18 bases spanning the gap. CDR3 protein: CSVLDRDTLGYTF. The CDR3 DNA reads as TGCAGCGTTTTGGATCGAGACACTCTCGGCTACACCTTC.

This CDR3 is CASSPGQPNQPQHF. The CDR3 region has the DNA TGTGCCAGCAGCCCGGGACAGCCTAATCAGCCCCAGCATTTT. This rearrangement joins TRBV7-8 to TRBJ1-5; 7 bases line up with TRBD1. Trimming at V came to 5 bases and at J to 4 bases, leaving 5 bases not matched to a gene. The germline gives CDR1 SGHVS, CDR2 FQNEAQ. This CDR3 is 14 amino acids long.

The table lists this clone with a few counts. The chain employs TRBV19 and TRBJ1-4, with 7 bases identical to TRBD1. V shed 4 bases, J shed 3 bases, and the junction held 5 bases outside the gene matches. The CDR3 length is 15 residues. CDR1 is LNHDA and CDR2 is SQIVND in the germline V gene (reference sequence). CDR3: CASSTGTDSNEKLFF. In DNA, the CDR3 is TGTGCCAGTAGTACGGGGACAGACTCTAATGAAAAACTGTTTTTT. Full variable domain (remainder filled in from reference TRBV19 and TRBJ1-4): DGGITQSPKYLFRKEGQNVTLSCEQNLNHDAMYWYRQDPGQGLRLIYYSQIVNDFQKGDIAEGYSVSREKKESFPLTVTSAQKNPTAFYLCASSTGTDSNEKLFFGSGTQLSVL.

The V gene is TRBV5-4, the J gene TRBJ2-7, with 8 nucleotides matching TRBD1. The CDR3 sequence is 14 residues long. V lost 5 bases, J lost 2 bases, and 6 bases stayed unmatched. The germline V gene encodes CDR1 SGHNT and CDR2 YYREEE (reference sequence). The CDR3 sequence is CASRSGTGTYEQYF. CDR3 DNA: TGTGCCAGCAGGTCCGGGACAGGCACCTACGAGCAGTACTTC.

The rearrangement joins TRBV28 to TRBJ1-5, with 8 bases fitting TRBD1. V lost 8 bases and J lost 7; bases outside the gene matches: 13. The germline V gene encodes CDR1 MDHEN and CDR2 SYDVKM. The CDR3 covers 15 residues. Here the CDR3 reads CASFLAGQGGQPQHF. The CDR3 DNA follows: TGTGCCAGCTTCCTAGCAGGACAGGGAGGCCAGCCCCAGCATTTT.

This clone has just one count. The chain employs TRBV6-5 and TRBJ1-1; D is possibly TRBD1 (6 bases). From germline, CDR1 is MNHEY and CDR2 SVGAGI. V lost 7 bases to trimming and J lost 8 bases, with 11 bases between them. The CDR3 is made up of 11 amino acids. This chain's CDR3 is CASIKGTEAFF. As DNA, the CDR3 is TGTGCCAGCATCAAGGGGACAGAAGCTTTCTTT.

This CDR3 reads CATSGGRGMSEAFF. For the CDR3, the DNA is TGTGCCACCAGCGGCGGGAGGGGGATGTCTGAAGCTTTCTTT. This chain links TRBV15 with TRBJ1-1; D possibly corresponds to TRBD1 (6 bases). The V end lost 5 bases, the J end lost 6 bases, and 16 bases lay between the germline ends. This CDR3 has 14 amino acids. Germline V gene sequence: CDR1 LNHNV, CDR2 YYDKDF (reference sequence).